This passage covers 18 T cell receptor beta chains from one sample sequenced in a study of blood T cells in healthy people across ages. A second PCR of about 7 to 12 cycles used a sample-barcoded 5' primer and a J-beta primer mix. TCRdb itself ran the 5' RACE reads through MiXCR, one entry per CDR3 protein. This sample has over 1.5 million distinct CDR3 sequences, with roughly 50% found just once. The sequencing sample was made of blood. Receptors originate from a woman aged 40 to 50 in good health.

This chain connects TRBV28 to TRBJ2-7; D is perhaps TRBD1 (6 bases). V lost 4 bases, J lost 4 bases, and 17 bases lay in between. Germline assignment: CDR1 MDHEN and CDR2 SYDVKM. This CDR3 contains 15 residues. The CDR3 is CASSSIQGISYEQYF. In DNA form, the CDR3 reads TGTGCCAGCAGTTCCATACAGGGTATTAGTTACGAGCAGTACTTC.

This chain joins TRBV4-2 and TRBJ2-3; D tentatively fits TRBD1 or TRBD2 (5 bases each). CDR3 length: 18 residues. Between the trimmed V and J ends, which lost 0 bases and 4 bases, there was a span of 20 bases. Germline CDR1 is LGHNA and CDR2 is YNFKEQ. The CDR3 loop is CASSQDQMGPGGADTQYF. CDR3 bases: TGTGCCAGCAGCCAAGATCAAATGGGACCAGGTGGGGCAGATACGCAGTATTTT.

V is TRBV18 and J is TRBJ2-7, with 11 bases lining up with TRBD2. Germline-derived CDR1 and CDR2 are KGHSH and LQKENI. This CDR3 comprises 16 residues. V was pared by 3 bases and J by 1 base, with 5 bases of the junction left unmatched. CDR3 sequence reads: CASSPKGLAVSYEQYF. The DNA of the CDR3 is TGTGCCAGCTCACCGAAGGGACTAGCGGTTTCCTACGAGCAGTACTTC. The complete variable domain, with remaining parts taken from reference TRBV18 and TRBJ2-7, reads NAGVMQNPRHLVRRRGQEARLRCSPMKGHSHVYWYRQLPEEGLKFMVYLQKENIIDESGMPKERFSAEFPKEGPSILRIQQVVRGDSAAYFCASSPKGLAVSYEQYFGPGTRLTVT.

This clonotype was found a few times. The genes are TRBV20-1 and TRBJ2-3, with D unclear. The CDR3 runs to 13 residues. Germline CDR1 is DFQATT and CDR2 is SNEGSKA (reference sequence). V lost 4 bases, J lost 5 bases, and 13 bases lay in between. The CDR3 sequence: CSATTYRVDTQYF. CDR3 bases: TGCAGTGCTACCACCTACCGGGTAGATACGCAGTATTTT.

The V call is TRBV20-1, the J call TRBJ2-1; D might be TRBD2 (5 bases). Germline V gene data show CDR1 as DFQATT and CDR2 as SNEGSKA (reference sequence). This CDR3 is built from 16 residues. Trimming shortened V by 3 bases and J by 0 bases, and 15 bases separated the two germline ends. Here the CDR3 reads CSARGGRRSSYNEQFF. The CDR3 DNA is TGCAGTGCTAGGGGTGGACGGAGGAGCTCCTACAATGAGCAGTTCTTC.

The chain links TRBV27 to TRBJ2-1; 8 nucleotides match TRBD2. CDR1 and CDR2 (germline): MNHEY, SMNVEV (reference sequence). V shed 10 bases and J 9 bases; nucleotides not matched to a gene: 17. This CDR3 contains 15 residues. The CDR3, as DNA: TGTGCCACCTCAATTAGCGGGGTCGTACTACGTGAGCAGTTCTTC. It yields the protein CATSISGVVLREQFF.

This rearrangement joins TRBV27 to TRBJ2-5, with TRBD1 matching 11 bases. The DNA matches TRBJ2-7 better at its end, which makes the J call doubtful. The CDR3 covers 16 residues. Per the germline V gene, CDR1 is MNHEY and CDR2 is SMNVEV (reference sequence). DNA of the CDR3: TGTGCCAGCAGTTCCCCGGGACAGGGGGGTGTTAGCGAGCAGTACTTC. Its protein product is CASSSPGQGGVSEQYF.

The gene calls are TRBV5-1 and TRBJ2-5; possibly TRBD2 for D (7 bases). CDR1 is SGHRS, CDR2 YFSETQ, per germline. This CDR3 has 14 amino acids. V lost 4 bases and J 4 bases, leaving 14 bases between the germline ends. The CDR3: CASSPIGGVETQYF. DNA for the CDR3: TGCGCCAGCAGCCCTATAGGGGGGGTAGAGACCCAGTACTTC. Using reference TRBV5-1 and TRBJ2-5 for the parts outside the CDR3, the full variable domain is KAGVTQTPRYLIKTRGQQVTLSCSPISGHRSVSWYQQTPGQGLQFLFEYFSETQRNKGNFPGRFSGRQFSNSRSEMNVSTLELGDSALYLCASSPIGGVETQYFGPGTRLLVL.

The chain joins TRBV9 to TRBJ2-3; TRBD2 might be the D (6 bases). Germline assignment: CDR1 SGDLS and CDR2 YYNGEE. This CDR3 has 15 amino acids. V lost 0 bases, J lost 3 bases, and 11 bases lay in between. This CDR3 reads CASSVGGVQTDTQYF. The CDR3 bases are TGTGCCAGCAGCGTAGGCGGGGTCCAGACAGATACGCAGTATTTT.

The chain joins TRBV20-1 to TRBJ2-2, with 13 bases that match TRBD2. There are 14 residues in the CDR3. The V gene's germline CDR1 is DFQATT and CDR2 SNEGSKA (reference sequence). With 5 bases clipped from V and 7 bases from J, the junction kept 4 bases outside the gene matches. As DNA, the CDR3 is TGCAGTGCTTGGACTAGCGGGGGCGACGGGGAGCTGTTTTTT. Its protein product is CSAWTSGGDGELFF.

This clonotype was seen at least ten times. The chain combines TRBV29-1 with TRBJ2-1; D ambiguous. Trimming removed 6 bases at V and 2 bases at J, with 14 bases between. The CDR3 consists of 14 residues. Germline V CDR1 and CDR2: SQVTM, ANQGSEA. CDR3 protein: CSVERIYPYNEQFF. DNA for the CDR3: TGCAGCGTAGAAAGGATTTATCCCTACAATGAGCAGTTCTTC.

This clonotype was observed a few times. The chain links TRBV12-3 or TRBV12-4 to TRBJ1-2; perhaps TRBD1 as D (6 bases). The CDR3 has 15 amino acids. With 3 bases removed from V and 4 bases from J, the gap between germline ends came to 15 bases. The CDR3: CASSLAPGEGYGYTF. DNA for the CDR3: TGTGCCAGCAGTTTGGCGCCAGGGGAGGGCTATGGCTACACCTTC.

This clonotype was detected only once. V is TRBV7-6 and J is TRBJ1-1; 7 positions agree with TRBD1. Trimming removed 5 bases from V and 5 bases from J; junction bases left unmatched: 14. There are 16 residues in the CDR3. The V gene's germline CDR1 is SGHVS and CDR2 FNYEAQ. The CDR3 reads CASSPRLATGKTEAFF. The CDR3 DNA is TGTGCCAGCAGCCCCCGCCTCGCGACAGGGAAAACTGAAGCTTTCTTT.

This clonotype was found a few times. The V and J genes are TRBV6-1 and TRBJ2-5, with 8 bases lining up with TRBD2. CDR1 is MNHNS, CDR2 SASEGT, per germline. This CDR3 contains 16 residues. V dropped 6 bases and J dropped 4; count of bases not matched to a gene: 13. CDR3 sequence reads: CASSPITAGVGETQYF. DNA of the CDR3: TGTGCCAGCAGCCCTATTACAGCGGGAGTTGGAGAGACCCAGTACTTC.

This clonotype was picked up a small number of times. The V and J genes are TRBV29-1 and TRBJ1-2; 12 bases fit TRBD1. This CDR3 has 15 amino acids. Germline V lookup: CDR1 SQVTM, CDR2 ANQGSEA. V shed 5 bases, J shed 4 bases, and the junction held 8 bases outside the gene matches. The CDR3 region is CSVYGTGGDGYGYTF. The DNA for the CDR3 is TGCAGCGTTTATGGGACAGGGGGCGATGGCTATGGCTACACCTTC.

The V call is TRBV6-1, the J call TRBJ1-5, with D maybe TRBD1 (6 bases). This CDR3 comprises 16 residues. Germline V lookup: CDR1 MNHNS, CDR2 SASEGT. V lost 2 bases and J 4 bases, leaving 15 bases between the germline ends. CDR3: CASSEYDRQANQPQHF. CDR3 DNA: TGTGCCAGCAGTGAATACGATAGACAGGCGAATCAGCCCCAGCATTTT.

This clonotype was seen a handful of times. The chain links TRBV20-1 to TRBJ2-1; D not certain. This CDR3 region has 15 residues. V was trimmed by 3 bases and J by 5 bases, leaving 17 bases between them. Germline CDR1 reads DFQATT; CDR2 reads SNEGSKA (reference sequence). CDR3 residues: CSASSPSTQDNEQFF. As DNA, the CDR3 is TGCAGTGCTAGTAGTCCCAGTACGCAGGACAATGAGCAGTTCTTC.

A word on this clonotype: One base away lies a much larger clone, so this may be a sequencing read error. V gene TRBV25-1 combines with J gene TRBJ1-2; 9 bases are shared with TRBD1. J lost 7 bases, V lost 4 bases, and 1 base had no gene match. Germline CDR1 reads MGHDK; CDR2 reads SYGVNS. The CDR3 spans 12 residues. The CDR3 nucleotides read TGTGCCAGCAGTGGGACAGGGGCTGGCTACACCTTC. It is translated as CASSGTGAGYTF.